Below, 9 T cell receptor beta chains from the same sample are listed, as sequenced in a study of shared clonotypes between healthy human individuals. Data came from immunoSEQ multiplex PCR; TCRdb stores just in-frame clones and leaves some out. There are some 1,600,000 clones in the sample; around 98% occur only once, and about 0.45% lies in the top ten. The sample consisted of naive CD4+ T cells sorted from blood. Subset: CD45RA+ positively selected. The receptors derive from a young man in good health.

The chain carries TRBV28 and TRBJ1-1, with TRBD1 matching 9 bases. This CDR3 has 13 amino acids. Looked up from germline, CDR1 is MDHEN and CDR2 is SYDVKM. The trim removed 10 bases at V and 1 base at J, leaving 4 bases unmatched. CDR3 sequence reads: CATQQGANTEAFF. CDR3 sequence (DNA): TGTGCCACCCAACAGGGGGCGAACACTGAAGCTTTCTTT.

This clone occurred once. In nucleotides, the CDR3 is TGCGCCAGCAGCCTAGAGACTAGCGGTGGGACCCAGTACTTC. This translates into CASSLETSGGTQYF. The chain is built from TRBV4-3 and TRBJ2-5; 9 bases match TRBD2. With V trimmed by 4 bases and J by 7 bases, 7 bases remained unmatched. CDR1 is LGHNA, CDR2 YSLEER, per germline. The CDR3 contains 14 residues.

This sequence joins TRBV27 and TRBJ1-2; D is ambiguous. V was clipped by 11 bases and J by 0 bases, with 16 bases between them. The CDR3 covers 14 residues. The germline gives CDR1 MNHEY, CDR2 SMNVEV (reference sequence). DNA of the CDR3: TGTGCCTCCCGGGAGAGACCCGCTAACTATGGCTACACCTTC. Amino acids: CASRERPANYGYTF.

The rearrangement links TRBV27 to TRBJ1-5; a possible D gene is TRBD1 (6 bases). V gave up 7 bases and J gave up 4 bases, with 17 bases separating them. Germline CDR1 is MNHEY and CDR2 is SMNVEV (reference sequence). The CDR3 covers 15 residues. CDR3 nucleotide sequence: TGTGCCAGCAATAAAGGCGGACAGCCGAATCAGCCCCAGCATTTT. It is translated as CASNKGGQPNQPQHF.

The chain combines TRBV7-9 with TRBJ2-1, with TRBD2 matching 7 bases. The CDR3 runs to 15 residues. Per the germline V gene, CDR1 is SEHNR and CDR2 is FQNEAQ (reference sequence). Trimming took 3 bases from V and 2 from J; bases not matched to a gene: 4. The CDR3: CASSFGRAAYNEQFF. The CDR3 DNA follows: TGTGCCAGCAGCTTTGGGAGGGCGGCCTACAATGAGCAGTTCTTC.

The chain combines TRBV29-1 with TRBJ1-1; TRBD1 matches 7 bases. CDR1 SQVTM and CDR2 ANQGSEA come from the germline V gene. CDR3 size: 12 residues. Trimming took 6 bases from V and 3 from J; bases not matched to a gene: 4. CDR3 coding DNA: TGCAGCGTCAGGGACAGCCACACTGAAGCTTTCTTT. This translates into CSVRDSHTEAFF.

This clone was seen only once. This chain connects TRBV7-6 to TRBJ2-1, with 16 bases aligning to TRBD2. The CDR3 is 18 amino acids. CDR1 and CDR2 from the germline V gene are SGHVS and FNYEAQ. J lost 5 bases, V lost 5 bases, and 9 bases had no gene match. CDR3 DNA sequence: TGTGCCAGCAGCACCGGGACTAGCGGGAGGGCCGTACACAATGAGCAGTTCTTC. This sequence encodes CASSTGTSGRAVHNEQFF.

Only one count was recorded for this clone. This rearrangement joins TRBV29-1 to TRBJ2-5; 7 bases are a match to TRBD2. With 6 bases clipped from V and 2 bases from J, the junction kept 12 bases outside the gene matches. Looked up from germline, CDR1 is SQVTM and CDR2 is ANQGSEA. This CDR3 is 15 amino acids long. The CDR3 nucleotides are TGCAGCGTCCAGCGGGGACTCAGCCCTCAAGAGACCCAGTACTTC. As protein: CSVQRGLSPQETQYF.

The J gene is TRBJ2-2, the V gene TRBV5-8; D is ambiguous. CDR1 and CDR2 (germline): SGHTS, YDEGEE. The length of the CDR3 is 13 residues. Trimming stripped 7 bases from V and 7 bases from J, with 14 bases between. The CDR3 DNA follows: TGTGCCAGCCTGAAAAGGATAAACGGGGAGCTGTTTTTT. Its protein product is CASLKRINGELFF.